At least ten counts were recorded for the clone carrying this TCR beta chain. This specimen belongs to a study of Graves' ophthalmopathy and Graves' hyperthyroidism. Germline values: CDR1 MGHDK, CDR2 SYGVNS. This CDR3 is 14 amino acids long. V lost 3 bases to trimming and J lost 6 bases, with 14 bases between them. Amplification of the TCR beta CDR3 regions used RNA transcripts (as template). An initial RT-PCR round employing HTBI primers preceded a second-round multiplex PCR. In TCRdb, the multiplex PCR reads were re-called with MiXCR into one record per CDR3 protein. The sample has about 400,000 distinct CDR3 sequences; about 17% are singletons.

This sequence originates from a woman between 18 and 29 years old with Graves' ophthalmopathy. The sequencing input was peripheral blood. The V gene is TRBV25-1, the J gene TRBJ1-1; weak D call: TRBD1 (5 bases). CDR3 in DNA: TGTGCCAGCAGTGAGGGGAATCCGGGGGCTGAAGCTTTCTTT. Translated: CASSEGNPGAEAFF.